This TCR beta chain originates from a study of T cell repertoires in aging, cancer and after chemotherapy (dated by TCRdb to about 2019). Describing the broader study: The donors fell into six age groups ranging from 30 or younger to 70 or older, and each group had at least three individuals. A cohort of about 220 cancer patients (over 90 with hematological and some 120 with solid cancers) was assembled, and under 100 healthy donors were included as a reference group. Peripheral blood TCR beta repertoires from healthy donors and cancer patients were profiled to examine immunoaging and T cell reconstitution after chemotherapy. Paired pre- and post-chemotherapy samples in the solid tumor group came from brain tumor (glioblastoma) patients receiving temozolomide-based therapy. Approximately 8.4 million TCR reads were contained in the full dataset.

The junction shows trimming of 4 bases on V and 3 bases on J, plus 13 bases between the germline ends. The germline V gene (reference sequence) supplies CDR1 SEHNR and CDR2 FQNEAQ. The CDR3, cysteine through phenylalanine, is 15 amino acids long. Here the CDR3 DNA is all that survives: 45 bases in frame from base 1. Genomic DNA extracted from peripheral blood, rather than sorted cells or RNA, was used as the source for amplification of TCR beta rearrangements. Comment on this clonotype: This receptor's antigen is unknown. Per-base qualities were not stored, and no clone one base away is much larger.

The paper's findings and limits, for the study overall: According to the authors, the repertoire data do not permit conclusions about immunological memory after chemotherapy. Significantly lower blood TCR diversity and higher clonality were observed in untreated patients with hematological or solid cancers than in age-matched healthy donors. In healthy donors, the decline in TCR diversity with age was mainly due to loss of richness, whereas in cancer patients loss of evenness also played a role. Median generation probability increased over the chemotherapy interval in both cancer cohorts, suggesting repertoire reconstitution through rebound thymic output.

Rearranged TRB sequences spanning V, D and J segments were amplified by multiplex touch-down PCR using a mixed TRB-A/B primer pool. Illumina adapters and sample indices were attached to the amplicons through two consecutive PCR reactions run with Phusion HS II polymerase. After gel purification with the NucleoSpin Gel and PCR Clean-up kit, the amplicons were checked using Qubit and an Agilent 2100 Bioanalyzer. Sequencing of libraries was carried out on an Illumina MiSeq in 600-cycle, single-indexed, paired-end runs. The study's processing was this. MiXCR versions 2.12 and 3.0.5 were used to process the TRB sequences. Each unique CDR3 nucleotide sequence counted as one clone, and only productive sequences with at least two reads were retained. The repertoire metrics were Shannon diversity, evenness, clonality (calculated as one minus evenness), and diversity profiles parameterized by alpha from 0 to 5. Generation probabilities of clones in paired pre- and post-chemotherapy samples were computed with the IGoR algorithm. TCRdb ran its own pipeline on the public reads, namely fastp trimming at Q25 and MiXCR clone calling, and kept in-frame beta chains. Rows matching on CDR3 protein sequence are summarized as one entry with the most common DNA and genes. TCRdb's processing, not the authors' own work, is the source of the V and J calls. The sample table records around 2,700 distinct CDR3 sequences; about 51% of these occur just once. Around 4.5% of the sample lies in the top ten.

The sequenced sample was blood. The chain is made from TRBV7-9 and TRBJ1-3; a tentative D match to TRBD1 spans 5 bases. The origin of this receptor is a human donor with a solid tumor. CDR3 reads: CASSSYCGGGNTIYF. DNA sequence: TGTGCCAGCAGCTCCTACTGCGGGGGTGGAAACACCATATATTTT.